The 15 T cell receptor beta chains in this list originate from one sample, sequenced in a study of shared clonotypes between healthy human individuals (dated by TCRdb to the early 2020s). The library was built by means of the immunoSEQ multiplex PCR assay. TCRdb holds this immuneACCESS table with in-frame rearrangements only. Some clones are missing; in checked studies, unresolved V genes explain under half, and the rest has no known cause. This sample has 2 million to 2.5 million clones in its table, and 85% to 95% of those were observed once. 0.1% to 0.15% of the sample belongs to the ten largest clones. Sample: naive CD4+ T cells sorted from blood. This sample's cell subset or site label indicates: CD45RA+ positively selected. Source of these receptors: a man between 18 and 35 years old in good health.

On this clone: Other DNA sequences in this sample translate to the same CDR3. V is TRBV29-1 and J is TRBJ2-3; tentative D call: TRBD2 (6 bases). Germline V gene sequence: CDR1 SQVTM, CDR2 ANQGSEA. Trimming pared 4 bases from V and 2 bases from J, leaving 7 bases between. The CDR3 covers 12 residues. CDR3: CSVGGVTDTQYF. DNA for the CDR3: TGCAGCGTTGGCGGGGTCACAGATACGCAGTATTTT.

This chain links TRBV7-4 with TRBJ1-5; D is unresolved. The CDR3 contains 16 residues. The V and J ends lost 7 bases and 4 bases respectively, with 20 bases between them. Germline values: CDR1 SGHVT, CDR2 SQSDAQ. CDR3 residues: CASTTAYFSPNQPQHF. CDR3 sequence (DNA): TGTGCCAGCACCACGGCTTATTTTTCTCCTAATCAGCCCCAGCATTTT. Supplemented by reference TRBV7-4 and TRBJ1-5, the full variable domain reads GAGVSQSPRYKVAKRGRDVALRCDSISGHVTLYWYRQTLGQGSEVLTYSQSDAQRDKSGRPSGRFSAERPERSVSTLKIQRTEQGDSAVYLCASTTAYFSPNQPQHFGDGTRLSIL.

The V call is TRBV7-2, the J call TRBJ2-4; D is unresolved. CDR1 SGHTA and CDR2 FQGNSA come from the germline V gene. The CDR3 length is 13 residues. Between the trimmed V and J ends, which lost 2 bases and 8 bases, there was a span of 10 bases. The DNA for the CDR3 is TGTGCCAGCAGCTTACAGTCTATCGACATTCAGTACTTC. Protein product: CASSLQSIDIQYF.

The V and J genes are TRBV6-1 and TRBJ2-5; D possibly corresponds to TRBD2 (6 bases). The length of the CDR3 is 14 residues. Germline V gene data show CDR1 as MNHNS and CDR2 as SASEGT. With 7 bases removed from V and 4 bases from J, the gap between germline ends came to 16 bases. The CDR3 nucleotides read TGTGCCAGCATGGAGGGATCCCTAGGAGAGACCCAGTACTTC. It codes for CASMEGSLGETQYF.

As for this clone: Being one base from a much bigger clone, this may be a read error. The chain recombines TRBV30 with TRBJ1-1, with D possibly TRBD1 on 6 matching bases. The germline V gene encodes CDR1 GTSNPN and CDR2 SVGIG (reference sequence). This CDR3 region has 17 residues. CDR3 protein: CAWRRDKGVGFPTEALF. In DNA form, the CDR3 reads TGTGCCTGGAGAAGAGATAAGGGGGTAGGGTTCCCCACTGAAGCTCTCTTT.

V gene TRBV6-5 combines with J gene TRBJ2-7; D gene ambiguous. Per germline, CDR1 MNHEY and CDR2 SVGAGI. The CDR3 has 13 residues. Trimming pared 6 bases from V and 5 bases from J, leaving 14 bases between. The CDR3 is CASRTPAWDEQYF. The CDR3 coding sequence is TGTGCCAGCAGAACTCCCGCATGGGACGAGCAGTACTTC.

J is TRBJ2-7 and V is TRBV27; D is uncertain. V gave up 4 bases and J gave up 1 base, with 14 bases separating them. The CDR3 is 15 amino acids. The V gene's germline CDR1 is MNHEY and CDR2 SMNVEV (reference sequence). The CDR3 bases are TGTGCCAGCAGTTCCGTTGTGGCCCAGTCCTACGAGCAGTACTTC. Amino acid sequence: CASSSVVAQSYEQYF.

This clone was counted a single time. The chain is built from TRBV5-1 and TRBJ2-1; TRBD2 matches at 11 bases. CDR3 size: 16 residues. V was pared by 0 bases and J by 5 bases, with 4 bases of the junction left unmatched. CDR1 is SGHRS, CDR2 YFSETQ, per germline. The CDR3 sequence: CASSLVGTSGNNEQFF. CDR3 DNA: TGCGCCAGCAGCTTGGTTGGGACTAGCGGAAACAATGAGCAGTTCTTC. Supplemented by reference TRBV5-1 and TRBJ2-1, the full variable domain reads KAGVTQTPRYLIKTRGQQVTLSCSPISGHRSVSWYQQTPGQGLQFLFEYFSETQRNKGNFPGRFSGRQFSNSRSEMNVSTLELGDSALYLCASSLVGTSGNNEQFFGPGTRLTVL.

As regards this clone: The sample contains more than one DNA sequence encoding this CDR3. The rearrangement joins TRBV5-4 to TRBJ2-7, with 7 bases identical to TRBD2. V gave up 0 bases and J gave up 0 bases; unmatched junction bases: 3. The CDR3 length is 15 residues. CDR1 is SGHNT, CDR2 YYREEE, per germline (reference sequence). The CDR3, as DNA: TGTGCCAGCAGCTTGGCCGGGGGGAGCTCCTACGAGCAGTACTTC. Its translation is CASSLAGGSSYEQYF.

Concerning this clone: In the same sample, other DNA sequences code for this CDR3. This chain joins TRBV10-1 and TRBJ2-7; D is undetermined. V was trimmed by 4 bases and J by 0 bases, leaving 4 bases between them. Per the germline V gene, CDR1 is WNHNN and CDR2 is SYGVQD (reference sequence). The CDR3 runs 12 residues. For the CDR3, the DNA is TGCGCCAGCAGTGGCACCTCCTACGAGCAGTACTTC. Residues: CASSGTSYEQYF.

V is TRBV4-2 and J is TRBJ2-1, with TRBD2 matching 9 bases. This CDR3 region has 15 residues. Trimming cost V 1 base and J 9 bases; bases outside gene matches: 7. From germline, CDR1 is LGHNA and CDR2 YNFKEQ. This chain's CDR3 is CASSQGGGADSEQFF. In nucleotides, the CDR3 is TGTGCCAGCAGCCAAGGCGGGGGGGCGGACAGTGAGCAGTTCTTC.

The rearrangement links TRBV30 to TRBJ2-1; weak D call: TRBD1 (5 bases). There are 13 residues in the CDR3. Germline loops: CDR1 GTSNPN, CDR2 SVGIG (reference sequence). The V end was cut by 3 bases, the J end by 7 bases, with 13 bases between. The CDR3 sequence: CAWSNSPGNEQFF. The DNA for the CDR3 is TGTGCCTGGAGCAATTCTCCAGGGAATGAGCAGTTCTTC.

The chain carries TRBV7-9 and TRBJ2-5, with D perhaps matching TRBD1 (6 bases). The CDR3 contains 14 residues. CDR1 is SEHNR and CDR2 is FQNEAQ in the germline V gene (reference sequence). Trimming pared 5 bases from V and 4 bases from J, leaving 14 bases between. CDR3: CASSQGSGSETQYF. The CDR3 DNA follows: TGTGCCAGCAGCCAGGGGTCGGGTTCAGAGACCCAGTACTTC. Combining the CDR3 with reference TRBV7-9 and TRBJ2-5 gives the whole variable domain DTGVSQNPRHKITKRGQNVTFRCDPISEHNRLYWYRQTLGQGPEFLTYFQNEAQLEKSRLLSDRFSAERPKGSFSTLEIQRTEQGDSAMYLCASSQGSGSETQYFGPGTRLLVL.

The chain joins TRBV5-4 to TRBJ2-7; 16 bases fit TRBD2. V trimming: 3 bases; J trimming: 5 bases; junction bases outside the gene matches: 8. The length of the CDR3 is 17 residues. Germline V lookup: CDR1 SGHNT, CDR2 YYREEE (reference sequence). CDR3 DNA sequence: TGTGCCAGCAGCTCGGGACTAGCGGGGGGGCCCATCGACGAGCAGTACTTC. Protein: CASSSGLAGGPIDEQYF. Complete variable domain (other parts from reference TRBV5-4 and TRBJ2-7): ETGVTQSPTHLIKTRGQQVTLRCSSQSGHNTVSWYQQALGQGPQFIFQYYREEENGRGNFPPRFSGLQFPNYSSELNVNALELDDSALYLCASSSGLAGGPIDEQYFGPGTRLTVT.

CDR3 residues: CASSSVTGEAFF. In nucleotides, the CDR3 is TGTGCCAGCAGCTCCGTGACAGGCGAAGCTTTCTTT. The chain couples TRBV7-8 to TRBJ1-1; possibly TRBD1 for D (6 bases). Trimming cost V 4 bases and J 8 bases, with 11 bases left between them. The CDR3 is 12 amino acids. CDR1 is SGHVS, CDR2 FQNEAQ, per germline.